The T cell receptor (beta chain) under discussion was sequenced for a study of cytomegalovirus exposure and HLA in healthy donors. Study-wide results and limits: An analysis was carried out later, and it reportedly showed fewer N-insertions in an Asian-associated ancestry cluster than the 666-donor mean. With later analysis, a missense DCLRE1C variant became linked to TCR beta V- and J-gene trimming. In a later analysis, at a false discovery rate of 0.05, roughly 18,000 TCR beta sequences were associated with HLA alleles.

Comments on this clone: What it binds is not known.

V lost 0 bases to trimming and J lost 8 bases; unmatched junction nucleotides: 7. The CDR3 sequence is 16 residues long. Germline values: CDR1 MNHEY, CDR2 SVGAGI. Researchers ran the PCR with 60 Vbeta and 13 Jbeta primers. The protocol was immunoSEQ multiplex PCR, while the TCRdb copy is restricted to in-frame clones and leaves out a portion. The profile shows roughly 170,000 clones, approximately 82% of them singletons. Specimen: PBMCs. This TCR derives from a girl aged 2 to 10 in good health and CMV-seropositive. The genes are TRBV6-5 and TRBJ1-6; 7 positions match TRBD1. CDR3 loop: CASSYSTARGDSPLHF. CDR3 bases: TGTGCCAGCAGTTACTCGACGGCCAGGGGGGATTCACCCCTCCACTTT.